This T cell receptor beta chain derives from a study of blood T cell repertoires in COVID-19. Study-wide context: Samples representing acute and convalescent COVID-19 were sourced from the United States, Italy and Spain.

Seattle patients were enrolled while actively infected and followed longitudinally. CDR3 length: 15 residues. With V trimmed by 5 bases and J by 3 bases, 7 bases remained unmatched. Germline-derived CDR1 and CDR2 are MNHEY and SMNVEV (reference sequence). The assay was immunoSEQ multiplex PCR, and TCRdb's table has in-frame clones only and misses some. The sample has a few hundred thousand clones; over 75% are singletons. The receptor comes from a human donor with COVID-19, enrolled during active disease. The donor label of this sample is uncertain. The chain is built from TRBV27 and TRBJ1-2, with 9 bases that match TRBD1. The sample consisted of peripheral blood. The CDR3 reads CASSISWTGDYGYTF. The CDR3 DNA reads TGTGCCAGCAGTATAAGCTGGACAGGGGACTATGGCTACACCTTC.